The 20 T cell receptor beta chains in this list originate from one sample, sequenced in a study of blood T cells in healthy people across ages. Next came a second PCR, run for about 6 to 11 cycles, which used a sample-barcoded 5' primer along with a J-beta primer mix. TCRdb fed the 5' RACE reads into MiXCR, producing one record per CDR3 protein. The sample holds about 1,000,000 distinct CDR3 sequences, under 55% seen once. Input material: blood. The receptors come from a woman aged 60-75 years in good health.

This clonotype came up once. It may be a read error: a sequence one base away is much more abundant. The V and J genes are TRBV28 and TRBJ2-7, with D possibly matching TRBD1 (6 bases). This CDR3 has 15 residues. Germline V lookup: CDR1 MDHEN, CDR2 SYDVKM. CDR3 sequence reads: CASSLPTRGSCEQYF. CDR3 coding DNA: TGTGCCAGCAGTTTACCAACCAGGGGCTCCTGCGAGCAGTACTTC.

The CDR3 is CASSQSSSGANVLTF. The CDR3 DNA is TGTGCCAGCAGCCAATCCAGCTCTGGGGCCAACGTCCTGACTTTC. The chain joins TRBV7-2 to TRBJ2-6; no clear D. This CDR3 contains 15 residues. Germline V lookup: CDR1 SGHTA, CDR2 FQGNSA. V shed 5 bases and J shed 0 bases, with 8 bases lying between them. Filled out from reference TRBV7-2 and TRBJ2-6, the complete variable domain reads GAGVSQSPSNKVTEKGKDVELRCDPISGHTALYWYRQSLGQGLEFLIYFQGNSAPDKSGLPSDRFSAERTGGSVSTLTIQRTQQEDSAVYLCASSQSSSGANVLTFGAGSRLTVL.

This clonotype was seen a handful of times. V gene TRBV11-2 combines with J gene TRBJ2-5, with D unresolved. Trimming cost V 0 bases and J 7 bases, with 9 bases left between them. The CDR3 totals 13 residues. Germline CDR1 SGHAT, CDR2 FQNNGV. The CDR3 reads CASSLETKGTQYF. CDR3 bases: TGTGCCAGCAGCTTAGAGACAAAGGGGACCCAGTACTTC.

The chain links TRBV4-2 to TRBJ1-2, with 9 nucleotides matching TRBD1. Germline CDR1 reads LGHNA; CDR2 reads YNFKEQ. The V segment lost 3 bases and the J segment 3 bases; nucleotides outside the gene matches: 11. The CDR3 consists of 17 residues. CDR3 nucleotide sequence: TGTGCCAGCAGCCAGTTTCCACAGGGGGCCGGGGACTATGGCTACACCTTC. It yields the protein CASSQFPQGAGDYGYTF.

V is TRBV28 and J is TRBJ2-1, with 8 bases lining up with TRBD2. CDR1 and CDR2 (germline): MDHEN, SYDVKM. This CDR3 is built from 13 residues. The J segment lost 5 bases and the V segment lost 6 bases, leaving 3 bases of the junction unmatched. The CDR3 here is CASRLAEHNEQFF. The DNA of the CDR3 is TGTGCCAGCAGACTAGCGGAGCACAATGAGCAGTTCTTC. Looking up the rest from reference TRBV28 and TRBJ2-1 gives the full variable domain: DVKVTQSSRYLVKRTGEKVFLECVQDMDHENMFWYRQDPGLGLRLIYFSYDVKMKEKGDIPEGYSVSREKKERFSLILESASTNQTSMYLCASRLAEHNEQFFGPGTRLTVL.

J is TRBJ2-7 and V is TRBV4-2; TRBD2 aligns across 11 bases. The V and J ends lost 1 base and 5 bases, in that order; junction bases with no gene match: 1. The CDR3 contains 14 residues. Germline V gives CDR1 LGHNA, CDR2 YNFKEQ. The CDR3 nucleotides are TGTGCCAGCAGCCAAGTAGCGGGAGGGAACGAGCAGTACTTC. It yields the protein CASSQVAGGNEQYF.

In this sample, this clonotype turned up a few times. CDR3 DNA sequence: TGTGCCATCAGTTTTTCACCCGGGACTAGCGGGAGTTTTGATGAGCAGTACTTC. Its translation is CAISFSPGTSGSFDEQYF. This rearrangement joins TRBV10-3 to TRBJ2-5; 14 bases align to TRBD2. Losses at the gene ends were 5 bases for V and 11 bases for J; bases not matched to a gene: 19. Looked up from germline, CDR1 is ENHRY and CDR2 is SYGVKD. The CDR3 runs to 18 residues.

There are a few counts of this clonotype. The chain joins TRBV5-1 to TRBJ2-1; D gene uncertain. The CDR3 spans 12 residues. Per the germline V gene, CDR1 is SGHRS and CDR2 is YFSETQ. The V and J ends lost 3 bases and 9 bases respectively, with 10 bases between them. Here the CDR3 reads CASSSSTVEQFF. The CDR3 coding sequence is TGCGCCAGCAGCTCCTCCACGGTTGAGCAGTTCTTC.

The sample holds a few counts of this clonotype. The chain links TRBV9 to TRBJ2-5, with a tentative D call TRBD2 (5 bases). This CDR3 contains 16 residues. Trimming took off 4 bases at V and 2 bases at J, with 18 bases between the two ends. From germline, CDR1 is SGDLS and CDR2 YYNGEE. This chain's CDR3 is CASSMFDGIGQETQYF. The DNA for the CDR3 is TGTGCCAGCAGCATGTTCGACGGGATTGGACAAGAGACCCAGTACTTC.

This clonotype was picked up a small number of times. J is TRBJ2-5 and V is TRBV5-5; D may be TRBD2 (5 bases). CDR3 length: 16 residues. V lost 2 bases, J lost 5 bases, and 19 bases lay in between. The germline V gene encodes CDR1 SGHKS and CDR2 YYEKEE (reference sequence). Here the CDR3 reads CASSLGNAGLGETQYF. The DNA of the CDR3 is TGTGCCAGCAGCTTAGGGAATGCGGGTCTCGGGGAGACCCAGTACTTC.

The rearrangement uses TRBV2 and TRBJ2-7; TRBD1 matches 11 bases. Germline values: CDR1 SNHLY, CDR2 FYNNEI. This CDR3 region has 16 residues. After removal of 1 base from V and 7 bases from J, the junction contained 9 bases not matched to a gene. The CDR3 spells CASSEEGTGGPNEQYF. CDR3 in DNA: TGTGCCAGCAGTGAAGAGGGGACAGGGGGACCCAATGAGCAGTACTTC.

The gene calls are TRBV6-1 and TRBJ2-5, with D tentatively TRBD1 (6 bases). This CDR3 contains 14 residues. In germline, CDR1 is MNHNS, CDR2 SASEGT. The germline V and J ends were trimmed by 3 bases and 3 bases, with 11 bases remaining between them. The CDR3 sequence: CASSEPGHKETQYF. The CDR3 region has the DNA TGTGCCAGCAGTGAGCCGGGACACAAAGAGACCCAGTACTTC.

The CDR3 here is CASSEWDSNQPQHF. The CDR3 DNA sequence: TGTGCCAGCAGTGAATGGGATAGCAATCAGCCCCAGCATTTT. V usage is TRBV6-1 and J usage is TRBJ1-5; D is undetermined. Per the germline V gene, CDR1 is MNHNS and CDR2 is SASEGT. The CDR3 is 14 amino acids. Trimming removed 2 bases at V and 0 bases at J, with 5 bases between.

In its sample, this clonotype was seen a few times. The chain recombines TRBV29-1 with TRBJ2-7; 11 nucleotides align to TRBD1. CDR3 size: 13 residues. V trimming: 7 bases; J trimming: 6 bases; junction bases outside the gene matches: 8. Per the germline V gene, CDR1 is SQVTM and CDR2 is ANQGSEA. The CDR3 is CSGTPGQGGEQYF. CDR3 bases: TGCAGCGGGACCCCGGGACAGGGGGGCGAGCAGTACTTC.

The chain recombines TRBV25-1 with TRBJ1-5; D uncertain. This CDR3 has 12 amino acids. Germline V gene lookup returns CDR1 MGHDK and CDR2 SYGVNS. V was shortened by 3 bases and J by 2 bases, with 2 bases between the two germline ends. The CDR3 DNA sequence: TGTGCCAGCAGTGACGGCAATCAGCCCCAGCATTTT. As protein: CASSDGNQPQHF.

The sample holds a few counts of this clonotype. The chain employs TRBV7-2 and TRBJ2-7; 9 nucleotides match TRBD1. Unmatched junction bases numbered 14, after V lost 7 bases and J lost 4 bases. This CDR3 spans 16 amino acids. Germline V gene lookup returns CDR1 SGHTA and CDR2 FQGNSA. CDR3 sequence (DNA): TGTGCCAGCACGACCGGGTGGGACAGGGTTCAATACGAGCAGTACTTC. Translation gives CASTTGWDRVQYEQYF.

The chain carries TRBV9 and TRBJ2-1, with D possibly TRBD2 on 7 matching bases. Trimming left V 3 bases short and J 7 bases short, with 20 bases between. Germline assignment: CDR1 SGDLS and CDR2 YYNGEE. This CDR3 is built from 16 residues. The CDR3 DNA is TGTGCCAGCAGCGAGGGGGGACTAAAGTCCGGGAATGAGCAGTTCTTC. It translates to CASSEGGLKSGNEQFF.

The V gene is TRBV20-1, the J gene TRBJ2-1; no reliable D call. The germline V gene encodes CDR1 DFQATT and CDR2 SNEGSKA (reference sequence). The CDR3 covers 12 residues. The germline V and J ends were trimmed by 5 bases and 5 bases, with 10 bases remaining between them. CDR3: CSAPHFDNEQFF. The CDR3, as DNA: TGCAGTGCTCCCCATTTTGACAATGAGCAGTTCTTC.

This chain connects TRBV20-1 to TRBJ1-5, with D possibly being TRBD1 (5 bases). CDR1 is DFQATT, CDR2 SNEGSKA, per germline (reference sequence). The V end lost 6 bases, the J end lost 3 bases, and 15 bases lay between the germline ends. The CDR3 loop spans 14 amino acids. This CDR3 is CSAKPGGANQPQHF. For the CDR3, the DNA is TGCAGTGCAAAACCGGGAGGGGCCAATCAGCCCCAGCATTTT.

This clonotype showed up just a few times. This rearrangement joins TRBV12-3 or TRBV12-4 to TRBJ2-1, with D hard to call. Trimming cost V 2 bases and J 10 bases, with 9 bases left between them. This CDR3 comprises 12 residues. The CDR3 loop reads CASSLLVGEQFF. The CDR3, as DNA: TGTGCCAGCAGTTTACTTGTTGGGGAGCAGTTCTTC.